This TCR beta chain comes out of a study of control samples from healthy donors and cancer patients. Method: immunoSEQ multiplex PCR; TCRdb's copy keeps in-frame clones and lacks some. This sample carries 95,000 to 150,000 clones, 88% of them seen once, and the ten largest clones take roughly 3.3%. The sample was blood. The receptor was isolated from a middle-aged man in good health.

The CDR3 reads CASSQKRSYGYTF. CDR3 nucleotide sequence: TGTGCCAGCAGCCAAAAAAGGAGCTATGGCTACACCTTC. This sequence joins TRBV14 and TRBJ1-2; no clear D gene. CDR1 is SGHDN and CDR2 is FVKESK in the germline V gene. V lost 2 bases and J 4 bases, leaving 8 bases between the germline ends. CDR3 length equals 13 residues.